The clone carrying this T cell receptor (beta chain) appeared a few times. The antigen is undetermined. Trimming left V 5 bases short and J 7 bases short, with 11 bases between. Per germline, CDR1 SGHTA and CDR2 FQGTGA. The CDR3 consists of 13 residues. The data are from a study of response to subunit inactivated influenza vaccine. Study conclusions and caveats: Each seasonal flu vaccination may recruit only limited new T cells, authors suggested.

A single record per CDR3 protein comes from TCRdb applying MiXCR to the RT-PCR reads. This sample yields hundreds of thousands of distinct CDR3 sequences, of which about 12% are seen a single time; 10% belongs to the top ten. The chain combines TRBV7-3 with TRBJ1-4; D is ambiguous. The sample in question was PBMCs from blood, obtained on the day of vaccination. This clonotype originated in a man over 45 who received an inactivated influenza vaccine. The CDR3 sequence is CASSLWAGEKLFF. In DNA form, the CDR3 reads TGTGCCAGCAGCCTATGGGCAGGTGAAAAACTGTTTTTT.